The 2 T cell receptor beta chains in this list originate from one sample, sequenced in a study of glioma-infiltrating T cells after dendritic cell vaccination. Described time point: after dendritic cell vaccination, including at tumor progression/relapse. TCRdb keeps only in-frame clones here, not all; method: immunoSEQ multiplex PCR. The data show approximately 50,000 clones, over 75% seen once. Sequencing was performed on blood, taken after dendritic cell vaccination. The receptors shown here come from a human donor with glioblastoma.

The genes are TRBV2 and TRBJ2-3; 8 nucleotides agree with TRBD2. The germline V gene has CDR1 SNHLY and CDR2 FYNNEI. V was clipped by 10 bases and J by 2 bases; unmatched bases: 5. The CDR3 length is 13 residues. The CDR3 nucleotides read TGTGCCAACGGACTAGCTATCACAGATACGCAGTATTTT. Its translation is CANGLAITDTQYF.

The chain links TRBV5-4 to TRBJ1-1; TRBD1 is a possible D gene (6 bases). V shed 3 bases and J shed 1 base, with 7 bases lying between them. Germline values: CDR1 SGHNT, CDR2 YYREEE (reference sequence). CDR3 size: 13 residues. CDR3 sequence: CASSSGQNTEAFF. The CDR3 nucleotides read TGTGCCAGCAGCTCGGGACAGAACACTGAAGCTTTCTTT. The entire variable domain, with the rest obtained from reference TRBV5-4 and TRBJ1-1, is as follows: ETGVTQSPTHLIKTRGQQVTLRCSSQSGHNTVSWYQQALGQGPQFIFQYYREEENGRGNFPPRFSGLQFPNYSSELNVNALELDDSALYLCASSSGQNTEAFFGQGTRLTVV.